The 24 T cell receptor beta chains in this list originate from one sample, sequenced in a study of blood T cell repertoires in COVID-19. Sequencing used immunoSEQ multiplex PCR; TCRdb keeps in-frame clones, though not all of them. The repertoire holds about 150,000 clones, roughly 80% seen once, with less than 15% in the top ten. Sequencing was done on a sample of peripheral blood. These TCRs come from a man younger than 35 with active or convalescent COVID-19.

J is TRBJ1-1 and V is TRBV5-1; perhaps TRBD1 as D (5 bases). CDR3 length equals 13 residues. Germline V CDR1 and CDR2: SGHRS, YFSETQ. Trimming cost V 0 bases and J 4 bases, with 7 bases left between them. CDR3 coding DNA: TGCGCCAGCAGCTTGGACGGGGGCACTGAAGCTTTCTTT. Encoded protein: CASSLDGGTEAFF.

A single count supports this clone. The chain has TRBV19 and TRBJ1-6; 7 nucleotides agree with TRBD1. V lost 7 bases to trimming and J lost 10 bases; unmatched junction nucleotides: 7. Germline V gene data show CDR1 as LNHDA and CDR2 as SQIVND (reference sequence). This CDR3 comprises 13 residues. The CDR3 spells CASTVTGWSPLHF. The CDR3 bases are TGTGCCAGTACGGTGACAGGGTGGTCACCCCTCCACTTT.

The chain couples TRBV11-2 to TRBJ2-2; TRBD2 agrees at 8 bases. Germline V lookup: CDR1 SGHAT, CDR2 FQNNGV. The trim removed 5 bases at V and 4 bases at J, leaving 12 bases unmatched. The CDR3 totals 17 residues. DNA for the CDR3: TGTGCCAGCAGCCAACTGCCGGGACTAGGTGGCACCGGGGAGCTGTTTTTT. This codes for CASSQLPGLGGTGELFF. Using reference TRBV11-2 and TRBJ2-2 for the parts outside the CDR3, the full variable domain is EAGVAQSPRYKIIEKRQSVAFWCNPISGHATLYWYQQILGQGPKLLIQFQNNGVVDDSQLPKDRFSAERLKGVDSTLKIQPAKLEDSAVYLCASSQLPGLGGTGELFFGEGSRLTVL.

The genes are TRBV4-1 and TRBJ1-6; no definite D call. V was shortened by 1 base and J by 8 bases, with 18 bases between the two germline ends. The CDR3 extends over 17 amino acids. Germline CDR1 and CDR2: MGHRA and YSYEKL. The chain's CDR3 is CASSQGSGIPYDSPLHF. The CDR3 DNA follows: TGCGCCAGCAGCCAAGGATCGGGGATCCCTTATGATTCACCCCTCCACTTT.

The CDR3 is CASSFGQEDEAFF. For the CDR3, the DNA is TGTGCCAGCAGCTTTGGACAGGAGGATGAAGCTTTCTTT. V gene TRBV11-2 combines with J gene TRBJ1-1; 7 bases fit TRBD1. CDR1 SGHAT and CDR2 FQNNGV come from the germline V gene. This CDR3 spans 13 amino acids. After removal of 3 bases from V and 7 bases from J, the junction contained 5 bases not matched to a gene. The full variable domain, completed using reference TRBV11-2 and TRBJ1-1, is EAGVAQSPRYKIIEKRQSVAFWCNPISGHATLYWYQQILGQGPKLLIQFQNNGVVDDSQLPKDRFSAERLKGVDSTLKIQPAKLEDSAVYLCASSFGQEDEAFFGQGTRLTVV.

The gene calls are TRBV18 and TRBJ1-5; TRBD1 matches 7 bases. V gave up 3 bases and J gave up 0 bases; unmatched junction bases: 8. The CDR3 has 17 residues. Germline loops: CDR1 KGHSH, CDR2 LQKENI. The CDR3 bases are TGTGCCAGCTCACCTGGGACAGTAGGGCATAGCAATCAGCCCCAGCATTTT. It translates to CASSPGTVGHSNQPQHF. Full variable domain (remainder filled in from reference TRBV18 and TRBJ1-5): NAGVMQNPRHLVRRRGQEARLRCSPMKGHSHVYWYRQLPEEGLKFMVYLQKENIIDESGMPKERFSAEFPKEGPSILRIQQVVRGDSAAYFCASSPGTVGHSNQPQHFGDGTRLSIL.

This chain uses TRBV27 with TRBJ2-7, with D tentatively TRBD2 (6 bases). Trimming shortened V by 6 bases and J by 6 bases, and 18 bases separated the two germline ends. The CDR3 extends over 14 amino acids. Germline V gene sequence: CDR1 MNHEY, CDR2 SMNVEV (reference sequence). As DNA, the CDR3 is TGTGCCAGCAGCTGGGGGAAGGAGGGATTCGAGCAGTACTTC. Protein sequence: CASSWGKEGFEQYF.

This chain links TRBV20-1 with TRBJ2-5, with a weak D call TRBD1 (5 bases). Germline V gene lookup returns CDR1 DFQATT and CDR2 SNEGSKA (reference sequence). The CDR3 totals 11 residues. Deletions cut 3 bases from V and 5 bases from J, with 7 bases between. As DNA, the CDR3 is TGCAGTGCTAGGTCAGGGGAGACCCAGTACTTC. It specifies CSARSGETQYF.

V usage is TRBV27 and J usage is TRBJ1-2, with D maybe TRBD1 (5 bases). The germline V gene encodes CDR1 MNHEY and CDR2 SMNVEV (reference sequence). This CDR3 is 17 amino acids long. V was pared by 1 base and J by 4 bases, with 19 bases between. The CDR3 sequence: CASSLWAGGRVSYGYTF. The CDR3 nucleotides read TGTGCCAGCAGTTTATGGGCTGGGGGGAGGGTTAGCTATGGCTACACCTTC.

The chain carries TRBV7-9 and TRBJ2-1; TRBD2 matches 12 bases. The CDR3 contains 17 residues. Germline loops: CDR1 SEHNR, CDR2 FQNEAQ (reference sequence). The V segment lost 5 bases and the J segment 3 bases; nucleotides outside the gene matches: 8. CDR3 sequence reads: CASSQVLAGGFYNEQFF. The CDR3 nucleotides read TGTGCCAGCAGCCAAGTCCTAGCGGGAGGGTTCTACAATGAGCAGTTCTTC.

J is TRBJ2-5 and V is TRBV18, with 12 bases identical to TRBD2. This CDR3 comprises 18 residues. V lost 0 bases and J lost 0; bases outside the gene matches: 5. Looked up from germline, CDR1 is KGHSH and CDR2 is LQKENI. The DNA of the CDR3 is TGTGCCAGCTCACCACCGGAACTAGCGGGAGGCTACCAAGAGACCCAGTACTTC. Translation: CASSPPELAGGYQETQYF.

V and J are TRBV25-1 and TRBJ1-4, with D perhaps TRBD1 (6 bases). This CDR3 is built from 15 residues. The V gene's germline CDR1 is MGHDK and CDR2 SYGVNS. Trimming removed 7 bases at V and 6 bases at J, with 18 bases between. CDR3 region: CASTPFGGGDEKLFF. The CDR3 DNA sequence: TGTGCCAGCACCCCTTTTGGAGGGGGGGATGAAAAACTGTTTTTT.

The chain joins TRBV10-1 to TRBJ1-3; 7 bases agree with TRBD1. The CDR3 extends over 16 amino acids. Germline loops: CDR1 WNHNN, CDR2 SYGVQD (reference sequence). V lost 3 bases to trimming and J lost 0 bases; unmatched junction nucleotides: 5. CDR3 protein: CASSDRTGSSGNTIYF. CDR3 sequence (DNA): TGCGCCAGCAGTGACCGGACAGGATCCTCTGGAAACACCATATATTTT.

This rearrangement joins TRBV27 to TRBJ1-2, with 8 bases aligning to TRBD1. The germline gives CDR1 MNHEY, CDR2 SMNVEV (reference sequence). The CDR3 runs to 15 residues. V was clipped by 5 bases and J by 3 bases; unmatched bases: 8. The CDR3 spells CASSPHRGKHYGYTF. CDR3 nucleotides: TGTGCCAGCAGTCCGCACAGGGGGAAGCACTATGGCTACACCTTC.

The V gene is TRBV6-5, the J gene TRBJ1-3, with 9 bases aligning to TRBD1. CDR3 length equals 16 residues. Unmatched junction bases numbered 2, after V lost 0 bases and J lost 2 bases. Germline CDR1 MNHEY, CDR2 SVGAGI. CDR3 sequence reads: CASSYSGQGTGNTIYF. The CDR3 nucleotides are TGTGCCAGCAGTTACTCGGGACAGGGAACTGGAAACACCATATATTTT.

The gene calls are TRBV5-1 and TRBJ2-7; D is possibly TRBD1 (6 bases). CDR3 length equals 13 residues. Germline V lookup: CDR1 SGHRS, CDR2 YFSETQ. V was pared by 0 bases and J by 11 bases, with 15 bases between. In DNA, the CDR3 is TGCGCCAGCAGCTTGGATCAGGGGCTCGGGAAGTACTTC. Its translation is CASSLDQGLGKYF.

The rearrangement links TRBV29-1 to TRBJ1-2; TRBD1 matches at 9 bases. CDR3 length: 11 amino acids. Unmatched junction bases numbered 2, after V lost 6 bases and J lost 6 bases. Germline V gene sequence: CDR1 SQVTM, CDR2 ANQGSEA. CDR3 region: CSVRTGDGYTF. CDR3 nucleotide sequence: TGCAGCGTGAGGACAGGGGATGGCTACACCTTC. Supplemented by reference TRBV29-1 and TRBJ1-2, the full variable domain reads SAVISQKPSRDICQRGTSLTIQCQVDSQVTMMFWYRQQPGQSLTLIATANQGSEATYESGFVIDKFPISRPNLTFSTLTVSNMSPEDSSIYLCSVRTGDGYTFGSGTRLTVV.

V usage is TRBV11-2 and J usage is TRBJ2-1, with a tentative D call TRBD2 (5 bases). Germline CDR1 is SGHAT and CDR2 is FQNNGV. V shed 3 bases and J shed 2 bases, with 14 bases lying between them. CDR3 length: 16 amino acids. The CDR3 loop is CASSFGREGPYNEQFF. The DNA for the CDR3 is TGTGCCAGCAGCTTTGGGCGAGAGGGCCCCTACAATGAGCAGTTCTTC.

The chain is built from TRBV7-9 and TRBJ1-2, with 8 bases identical to TRBD1. CDR1 and CDR2 from the germline V gene are SEHNR and FQNEAQ (reference sequence). CDR3 length equals 13 residues. With V trimmed by 5 bases and J by 5 bases, 4 bases remained unmatched. The CDR3 spells CASSPGQEYGYTF. As DNA, the CDR3 is TGTGCCAGCAGCCCGGGACAGGAGTATGGCTACACCTTC.

The genes are TRBV30 and TRBJ1-1, with 8 bases aligning to TRBD1. CDR1 and CDR2 (germline): GTSNPN, SVGIG (reference sequence). J lost 2 bases, V lost 2 bases, and 4 bases had no gene match. CDR3 length: 14 residues. CDR3 protein: CAWSRTGRNTEAFF. CDR3 sequence (DNA): TGTGCCTGGAGTCGGACAGGGAGAAACACTGAAGCTTTCTTT.

CDR3 coding DNA: TGCGCCAGCATGAGGAGAACGGGCTCCTACAATGAGCAGTTCTTC. It is translated as CASMRRTGSYNEQFF. The V gene is TRBV10-2, the J gene TRBJ2-1; D gene uncertain. Deletions cut 7 bases from V and 0 bases from J, with 13 bases between. Germline-derived CDR1 and CDR2 are WSHSY and SAAADI. CDR3 length equals 15 residues.

The rearrangement joins TRBV6-5 to TRBJ1-5; 7 bases agree with TRBD1. Losses at the gene ends were 7 bases for V and 5 bases for J; bases not matched to a gene: 11. CDR3 size: 15 residues. Germline V gives CDR1 MNHEY, CDR2 SVGAGI. For the CDR3, the DNA is TGTGCCAGCACTATAGACAGGGATGGAGATCAGCCCCAGCATTTT. It specifies CASTIDRDGDQPQHF.

The chain carries TRBV6-5 and TRBJ1-1; D not resolved. Trimming stripped 8 bases from V and 5 bases from J, with 18 bases between. CDR1 MNHEY and CDR2 SVGAGI come from the germline V gene. There are 14 residues in the CDR3. The CDR3 region is CASGLPPSGTEAFF. The CDR3 DNA follows: TGTGCCAGCGGCTTACCCCCCAGCGGTACTGAAGCTTTCTTT.

The rearrangement uses TRBV4-1 and TRBJ2-7; 8 bases line up with TRBD1. Germline-derived CDR1 and CDR2 are MGHRA and YSYEKL. The CDR3 has 14 amino acids. J lost 1 base, V lost 1 base, and 0 bases had no gene match. The CDR3 bases are TGCGCCAGCAGCCAAGGGGACAGGTCCTACGAGCAGTACTTC. It specifies CASSQGDRSYEQYF.